Shown below are 22 T cell receptor beta chains from a single sample sequenced in a study of shared T cell receptors in the human thymus. Clones were read by immunoSEQ multiplex PCR, and TCRdb kept only the in-frame ones, dropping some. Found here are hundreds of thousands of clones, over 75% of them singletons; the top ten hold 0.0094%. These sequences were also reported in another study, on human thymus T cells.

The sequencing sample was made of thymocytes. These receptors all come from a boy less than two years old with a congenital heart defect.

The chain employs TRBV27 and TRBJ2-2; D is unresolved. The V end was cut by 10 bases, the J end by 3 bases, with 18 bases between. CDR1 and CDR2 (germline): MNHEY, SMNVEV (reference sequence). The CDR3 runs to 15 residues. CDR3 sequence reads: CATKPGLLYTGELFF. In DNA, the CDR3 is TGTGCCACCAAGCCCGGTTTACTCTACACCGGGGAGCTGTTTTTT.

The rearrangement joins TRBV5-6 to TRBJ2-1; the D gene is possibly TRBD1 (5 bases). V was pared by 0 bases and J by 0 bases, with 13 bases between. Germline-derived CDR1 and CDR2 are SGHDT and YYEEEE. The length of the CDR3 is 17 residues. CDR3 DNA: TGTGCCAGCAGCTTGGTCCACAGCGACAGCTCCTACAATGAGCAGTTCTTC. Translated, it gives CASSLVHSDSSYNEQFF.

The J gene is TRBJ1-2, the V gene TRBV7-9; D is ambiguous. V was clipped by 3 bases and J by 1 base, with 9 bases between them. The CDR3 runs 14 residues. Germline loops: CDR1 SEHNR, CDR2 FQNEAQ (reference sequence). CDR3 coding DNA: TGTGCCAGCAGCTTTCCCCGGGATAACTATGGCTACACCTTC. Its protein is CASSFPRDNYGYTF.

The chain couples TRBV10-2 to TRBJ1-2, with 7 positions matching TRBD1. Looked up from germline, CDR1 is WSHSY and CDR2 is SAAADI. The CDR3 runs to 13 residues. V was clipped by 6 bases and J by 4 bases; unmatched bases: 5. CDR3 sequence reads: CASRPTGAYGYTF. CDR3 coding DNA: TGCGCCAGCAGACCCACAGGGGCCTATGGCTACACCTTC.

Concerning this clone: This sample also contains other DNA sequences that code for the same CDR3. This chain uses TRBV2 with TRBJ1-2; perhaps TRBD1 as D (6 bases). CDR3 length equals 14 residues. V dropped 3 bases and J dropped 8 bases, with 16 bases sitting between them. From germline, CDR1 is SNHLY and CDR2 FYNNEI. This chain's CDR3 is CASSDWGQGSGYTF. The CDR3 nucleotides are TGTGCCAGCAGTGATTGGGGGCAGGGGTCCGGCTACACCTTC.

This sequence joins TRBV5-4 and TRBJ2-4; D not resolved. This CDR3 region has 11 residues. Germline V gene data show CDR1 as SGHNT and CDR2 as YYREEE (reference sequence). V was pared by 8 bases and J by 8 bases, with 11 bases between. CDR3 sequence: CASSKEDIQYF. CDR3 nucleotide sequence: TGTGCCAGTTCCAAAGAGGACATTCAGTACTTC.

This chain links TRBV15 with TRBJ2-1; perhaps TRBD2 as D (5 bases). Between the trimmed V and J ends, which lost 0 bases and 6 bases, there was a span of 18 bases. The CDR3 length is 17 residues. Germline V gene data show CDR1 as LNHNV and CDR2 as YYDKDF (reference sequence). The CDR3 nucleotides read TGTGCCACCAGCAGAGATCGGCCCAGCGGTCCCCCCAATGAGCAGTTCTTC. Its protein is CATSRDRPSGPPNEQFF.

The V gene is TRBV27, the J gene TRBJ2-3, with TRBD2 matching 8 bases. This CDR3 contains 14 residues. Germline CDR1 MNHEY, CDR2 SMNVEV (reference sequence). V lost 9 bases, J lost 6 bases, and 11 bases stayed unmatched. The CDR3 DNA reads TGTGCCAGTTTTAGCGGGGCTGAGCTTGATACGCAGTATTTT. Encoded protein: CASFSGAELDTQYF.

The chain has TRBV13 and TRBJ2-3; 7 nucleotides agree with TRBD2. The CDR3 totals 15 residues. Germline V gene data show CDR1 as PRHDT and CDR2 as FYEKMQ (reference sequence). V lost 7 bases, J lost 4 bases, and 11 bases stayed unmatched. The CDR3 DNA follows: TGTGCCAGCATATGGGAACGGGGGGTGGCAGATACGCAGTATTTT. Residues: CASIWERGVADTQYF.

This clone was counted only a few times. V usage is TRBV27 and J usage is TRBJ1-5, with a tentative D call TRBD1 (6 bases). The germline CDR1 and CDR2 sequences are MNHEY and SMNVEV (reference sequence). Trimming pared 5 bases from V and 9 bases from J, leaving 14 bases between. The CDR3 contains 13 residues. CDR3 amino acids: CASSLRGAVPQHF. The DNA of the CDR3 is TGTGCCAGCAGTCTCCGGGGGGCCGTGCCCCAGCATTTT.

The chain has TRBV28 and TRBJ1-1; 7 nucleotides align to TRBD1. The germline V gene encodes CDR1 MDHEN and CDR2 SYDVKM. V lost 6 bases and J lost 3; bases outside the gene matches: 10. CDR3 length equals 15 residues. The CDR3 is CASRHYRGSYTEAFF. The CDR3 nucleotides read TGTGCCAGCAGGCATTACAGGGGATCGTACACTGAAGCTTTCTTT.

The chain has TRBV9 and TRBJ1-2; tentatively, D is TRBD1 (5 bases). V was pared by 4 bases and J by 5 bases, with 18 bases between. CDR1 SGDLS and CDR2 YYNGEE come from the germline V gene. The CDR3 covers 15 residues. As DNA, the CDR3 is TGTGCCAGCAGCCCTCATAAGGGCAGGGAATATGGCTACACCTTC. Translation gives CASSPHKGREYGYTF.

This chain links TRBV15 with TRBJ2-7; perhaps TRBD2 as D (5 bases). Looked up from germline, CDR1 is LNHNV and CDR2 is YYDKDF (reference sequence). This CDR3 is 17 amino acids long. Trimming shortened V by 3 bases and J by 0 bases, and 18 bases separated the two germline ends. The CDR3: CATSRQTPGISSYEQYF. The CDR3, as DNA: TGTGCCACCAGCAGGCAAACGCCCGGGATTAGCTCCTACGAGCAGTACTTC.

This rearrangement joins TRBV28 to TRBJ1-5; D remains ambiguous. The CDR3 covers 15 residues. Germline values: CDR1 MDHEN, CDR2 SYDVKM. Trimming removed 6 bases from V and 2 bases from J, with 14 bases in between. CDR3 region: CASSTVGVGNQPQHF. Here the CDR3 DNA reads TGTGCCAGCAGCACGGTCGGGGTTGGCAATCAGCCCCAGCATTTT.

This clone appeared a few times. The CDR3 loop reads CASSSRLAGFLTGANVLTF. CDR3 in DNA: TGTGCCAGCAGCTCCCGACTAGCGGGGTTCTTAACTGGGGCCAACGTCCTGACTTTC. The chain is built from TRBV5-6 and TRBJ2-6, with 11 bases that match TRBD2. Per the germline V gene, CDR1 is SGHDT and CDR2 is YYEEEE. The CDR3 is 19 residues long. Trimming cost V 3 bases and J 2 bases; bases outside gene matches: 10. The whole variable domain, filled in from reference TRBV5-6 and TRBJ2-6, reads DAGVTQSPTHLIKTRGQQVTLRCSPKSGHDTVSWYQQALGQGPQFIFQYYEEEERQRGNFPDRFSGHQFPNYSSELNVNALLLGDSALYLCASSSRLAGFLTGANVLTFGAGSRLTVL.

The chain has TRBV7-9 and TRBJ2-6; D gene unclear. V dropped 3 bases and J dropped 2 bases, with 8 bases sitting between them. From germline, CDR1 is SEHNR and CDR2 FQNEAQ (reference sequence). CDR3 length: 15 residues. This CDR3 reads CASSFYPPGANVLTF. CDR3 DNA: TGTGCCAGCAGCTTTTATCCCCCTGGGGCCAACGTCCTGACTTTC.

This clone was seen a handful of times. The chain joins TRBV4-2 to TRBJ1-1; D unresolved. V dropped 0 bases and J dropped 5 bases, with 10 bases sitting between them. The CDR3 totals 14 residues. Germline V gives CDR1 LGHNA, CDR2 YNFKEQ. The CDR3 coding sequence is TGTGCCAGCAGCCAAGAATGGTCGCAGACTGAAGCTTTCTTT. Its protein product is CASSQEWSQTEAFF.

This clone was counted a few times. The chain employs TRBV5-6 and TRBJ1-1; tentatively, D is TRBD1 (6 bases). The V end lost 0 bases, the J end lost 10 bases, and 7 bases lay between the germline ends. Germline V gene lookup returns CDR1 SGHDT and CDR2 YYEEEE. This CDR3 has 11 amino acids. The CDR3 reads CASSLADRAFF. The DNA of the CDR3 is TGTGCCAGCAGCTTGGCGGACAGAGCTTTCTTT. Variable domain in full (rest from reference TRBV5-6 and TRBJ1-1): DAGVTQSPTHLIKTRGQQVTLRCSPKSGHDTVSWYQQALGQGPQFIFQYYEEEERQRGNFPDRFSGHQFPNYSSELNVNALLLGDSALYLCASSLADRAFFGQGTRLTVV.

The rearrangement links TRBV7-6 to TRBJ2-1, with 8 bases aligning to TRBD2. Germline CDR1 SGHVS, CDR2 FNYEAQ. The trim removed 5 bases at V and 7 bases at J, leaving 10 bases unmatched. The CDR3 consists of 15 residues. In nucleotides, the CDR3 is TGTGCCAGCAGCCCGACGGGGGGGGAGGAAAATGAGCAGTTCTTC. This gives the protein CASSPTGGEENEQFF. The whole variable domain, remainder taken from reference TRBV7-6 and TRBJ2-1, is GAGVSQSPRYKVTKRGQDVALRCDPISGHVSLYWYRQALGQGPEFLTYFNYEAQQDKSGLPNDRFSAERPEGSISTLTIQRTEQRDSAMYRCASSPTGGEENEQFFGPGTRLTVL.

The V call is TRBV6-5, the J call TRBJ2-6; a possible D gene is TRBD2 (6 bases). Trimming left V 8 bases short and J 2 bases short, with 13 bases between. Per the germline V gene, CDR1 is MNHEY and CDR2 is SVGAGI. The CDR3 is 15 residues long. CDR3 sequence reads: CASSGDWPGANVLTF. DNA for the CDR3: TGTGCCAGCTCCGGGGACTGGCCTGGGGCCAACGTCCTGACTTTC.

The rearrangement joins TRBV5-1 to TRBJ2-4; maybe TRBD2 (7 bases). V was cut by 5 bases and J by 4 bases, with 16 bases left in between. CDR3 size: 15 residues. Germline values: CDR1 SGHRS, CDR2 YFSETQ. The CDR3 sequence: CASRVRAGAKNIQYF. CDR3 DNA sequence: TGCGCCAGCAGGGTGCGCGCGGGGGCTAAAAACATTCAGTACTTC.

CDR3 sequence (DNA): TGTGCTAGTGGTTTCTACCTCCCCTCCGACAGGACGAACACCGGGGAGCTGTTTTTT. Its protein is CASGFYLPSDRTNTGELFF. The chain recombines TRBV12-5 with TRBJ2-2, with D possibly being TRBD1 (6 bases). Per the germline V gene, CDR1 is LGHNT and CDR2 is FRNRAP. The V end was cut by 3 bases, the J end by 0 bases, with 20 bases between. CDR3 size: 19 residues.